Detailed here is one TCR beta chain. This record belongs to a study of shared T cell receptors in the human thymus. Assay: immunoSEQ multiplex PCR; the TCRdb copy retains only in-frame clones and omits some. Among about 660,000 clones listed, 85% to 90% were seen once. Looked up from germline, CDR1 is MNHEY and CDR2 is SMNVEV (reference sequence). The length of the CDR3 is 14 residues. V was clipped by 3 bases and J by 6 bases, with 13 bases between them. The same data also went into a second study, on human thymus T cells. From that paper: It was from resections taken during corrective heart surgery that the thymus tissue came.

The chain combines TRBV27 with TRBJ2-3, with D perhaps TRBD2 (6 bases). The specimen sequenced was thymocytes. The TCR comes from a boy in the first two years of life with a congenital heart defect. CDR3: CASSLAGTIDTQYF. The CDR3 DNA reads TGTGCCAGCAGTTTGGCGGGAACGATTGATACGCAGTATTTT.